The rows below give T cell receptor beta chains drawn from one sample of a study of blood T cell repertoires in COVID-19. Using immunoSEQ multiplex PCR, the repertoire was profiled, and TCRdb retains in-frame clones only, with some absent. The data hold about 230,000 clones, with approximately 88% observed a single time. Sequencing was done on a sample of PBMCs or T cells enriched from blood (not recorded which). Receptors originate from a middle-aged woman with acute COVID-19. CDR3s include the opening cysteine and the closing phenylalanine or tryptophan. D genes are given only for firm matches. Clone sizes are given selectively: once, few, many, or a class where the clone is expanded.

CASSQDALAGATQYF,TGTGCCAGCAGCCAAGATGCGCTAGCGGGGGCCACGCAGTATTTT,TRBD2,TRBJ2-3,.,TRBV3-1/TRBV3-2
CAIRGTSGRSSTDTQYF,TGTGCCATCAGGGGGACTAGCGGGAGAAGTAGCACAGATACGCAGTATTTT,TRBD2,TRBJ2-3,once,TRBV10-3
CAWSVQGPGAFF,TGTGCCTGGAGTGTACAGGGACCCGGAGCTTTCTTT,.,TRBJ1-1,.,TRBV30
CASSLARGQGNEKLFF,TGTGCCAGCAGCTTAGCCCGGGGACAAGGAAATGAAAAACTGTTTTTT,.,TRBJ1-4,once,TRBV7-2
CASSPSGTGLLGGYTF,TGTGCCAGCAGCCCCTCCGGGACAGGGCTATTAGGTGGCTACACCTTC,TRBD1,TRBJ1-2,.,TRBV7-2
CAWKTGGLTTEQYF,TGTGCCTGGAAGACAGGGGGCTTAACGACCGAGCAGTACTTC,TRBD1,TRBJ2-7,.,TRBV30
CAWKGQKEYGYTF,TGTGCCTGGAAGGGGCAAAAGGAATATGGCTACACCTTC,.,TRBJ1-2,.,TRBV30
CATSRGRSGVAYNEQFF,TGTGCCACCAGCAGAGGACGGAGCGGGGTAGCCTACAATGAGCAGTTCTTC,TRBD2,TRBJ2-1,.,TRBV15
CATSREWGQQNTEAFF,TGTGCCACCAGCAGAGAATGGGGACAGCAGAACACTGAAGCTTTCTTT,TRBD1,TRBJ1-1,.,TRBV15
CASSSGRDNQPQHF,TGTGCCAGCAGCTCCGGCAGGGACAATCAGCCCCAGCATTTT,.,TRBJ1-5,.,TRBV9
CASSPTSGSNNEQFF,TGTGCCAGCAGCCCGACTAGCGGGAGTAACAATGAGCAGTTCTTC,TRBD2,TRBJ2-1,.,TRBV6-6
CASSVSGGTYNEQFF,TGTGCCAGCAGCGTTAGCGGGGGTACCTACAATGAGCAGTTCTTC,TRBD2,TRBJ2-1,.,TRBV9
CSVEDSNSNQPQHF,TGCAGCGTTGAAGACAGTAATAGCAATCAGCCCCAGCATTTT,.,TRBJ1-5,.,TRBV29-1
CASSLRGGGTYYEQYF,TGTGCCAGCAGCTTGAGGGGAGGGGGGACATACTACGAGCAGTACTTC,.,TRBJ2-7,once,TRBV7-9
CASSRGQGKEAFF,TGCGCCAGCAGCCGGGGACAGGGGAAGGAAGCTTTCTTT,TRBD1,TRBJ1-1,.,TRBV5-1
CASSLARVQVSGYTF,TGTGCCAGCAGCTTAGCCAGGGTTCAGGTCTCCGGCTACACCTTC,.,TRBJ1-2,.,TRBV7-2
CASSINRDTSSGNTIYF,TGCGCCAGCAGCATTAACCGGGACACCAGCTCTGGAAACACCATATATTTT,.,TRBJ1-3,.,TRBV5-1
CASSLDSTAYGYTF,TGCGCCAGCAGCTTGGACAGTACCGCCTATGGCTACACCTTC,.,TRBJ1-2,.,TRBV5-1
CASSLGGQFYGYTF,TGTGCCAGCAGCTTGGGGGGACAGTTCTATGGCTACACCTTC,TRBD1,TRBJ1-2,.,TRBV5-6
CASSLVRGSGNQPQHF,TGTGCCAGCAGCTTGGTGAGAGGGTCTGGCAATCAGCCCCAGCATTTT,.,TRBJ1-5,.,TRBV5-8
CASSSYRGEKLFF,TGTGCCAGCAGCTCATACAGGGGCGAAAAACTGTTTTTT,TRBD1,TRBJ1-4,.,TRBV7-2
CASSFTAAGYTF,TGTGCCAGTAGTTTTACAGCGGCTGGCTACACCTTC,.,TRBJ1-2,.,TRBV19
CASSILPGDSQPQHF,TGCGCCAGCAGCATCCTACCAGGGGATAGTCAGCCCCAGCATTTT,.,TRBJ1-5,.,TRBV5-1
CASSPPSLGSGNTIYF,TGTGCCAGCTCACCACCAAGTCTGGGCTCCGGAAACACCATATATTTT,.,TRBJ1-3,.,TRBV18
CASSRRVGTTLNTGELFF,TGTGCCAGCAGCCGGAGGGTCGGGACTACCTTGAACACCGGGGAGCTGTTTTTT,TRBD2,TRBJ2-2,.,TRBV3-1/TRBV3-2
CASSVATSGGQETQYF,TGTGCCAGCAGCGTAGCTACTAGCGGGGGGCAAGAGACCCAGTACTTC,TRBD2,TRBJ2-5,.,TRBV9